The present T cell receptor beta chain was sequenced within a study of Graves' ophthalmopathy and Graves' hyperthyroidism. Study findings and constraints: Blood also held most thyroid clonotypes expanded above 0.001 frequency.

With V trimmed by 2 bases and J by 0 bases, 2 bases remained unmatched. The V gene's germline CDR1 is LGHNA and CDR2 YSLEER. The CDR3 sequence is 15 residues long. Amplification of TCR beta CDR3 regions used RNA transcripts. RT-PCR in the first round used HTBI primers; a second-round multiplex PCR followed. A single record per CDR3 protein comes from TCRdb applying MiXCR to the multiplex PCR reads. Here the sample spans 620,000 or so distinct CDR3 sequences, 20% to 25% being singletons. A note on this clonotype: The antigen is not known.

Sequenced sample: peripheral blood. This chain connects TRBV4-3 to TRBJ1-1; 8 bases map to TRBD1. The sequence was obtained from a woman aged 18-29 years with stable Graves' hyperthyroidism. Some clones in this sample may be carry-over from other donors' samples. The CDR3 DNA reads TGCGCCAGCAGCCAACACAGGGGGGTGAACACTGAAGCTTTCTTT. Its translation is CASSQHRGVNTEAFF.